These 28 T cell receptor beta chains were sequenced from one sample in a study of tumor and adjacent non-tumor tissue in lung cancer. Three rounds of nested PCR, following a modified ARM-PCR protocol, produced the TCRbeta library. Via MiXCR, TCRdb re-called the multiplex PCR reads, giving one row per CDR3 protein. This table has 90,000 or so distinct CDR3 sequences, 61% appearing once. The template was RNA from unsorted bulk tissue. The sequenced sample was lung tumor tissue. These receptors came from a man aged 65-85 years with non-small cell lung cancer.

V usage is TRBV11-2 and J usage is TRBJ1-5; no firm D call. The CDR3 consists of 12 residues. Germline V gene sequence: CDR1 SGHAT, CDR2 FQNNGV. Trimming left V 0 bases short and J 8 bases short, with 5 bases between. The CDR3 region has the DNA TGTGCCAGCAGCTTAGATACCAAGCCCCAGCATTTT. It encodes CASSLDTKPQHF.

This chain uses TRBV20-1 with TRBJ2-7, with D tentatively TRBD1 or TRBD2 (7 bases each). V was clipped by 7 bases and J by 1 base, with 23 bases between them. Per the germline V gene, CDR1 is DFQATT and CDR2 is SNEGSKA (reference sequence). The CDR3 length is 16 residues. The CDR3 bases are TGCAGTGTCCCTTCGACTAGCAGGGGGGTTTCCTACGAGCAGTACTTC. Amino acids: CSVPSTSRGVSYEQYF.

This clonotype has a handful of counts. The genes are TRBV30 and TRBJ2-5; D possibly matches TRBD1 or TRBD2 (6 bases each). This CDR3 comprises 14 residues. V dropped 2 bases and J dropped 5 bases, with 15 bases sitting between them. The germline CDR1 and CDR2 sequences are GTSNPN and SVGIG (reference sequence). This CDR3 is CAWSLGGLSETQYF. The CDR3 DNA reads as TGTGCCTGGAGTCTGGGGGGCTTGTCGGAGACCCAGTACTTC.

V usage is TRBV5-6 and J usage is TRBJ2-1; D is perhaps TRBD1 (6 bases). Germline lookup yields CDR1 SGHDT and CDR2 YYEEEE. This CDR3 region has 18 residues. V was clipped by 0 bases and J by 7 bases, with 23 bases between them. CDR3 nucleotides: TGTGCCAGCAGCTTGGTTTCCCCAGGGGAATATGAATGGAATGAGCAGTTCTTC. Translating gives CASSLVSPGEYEWNEQFF.

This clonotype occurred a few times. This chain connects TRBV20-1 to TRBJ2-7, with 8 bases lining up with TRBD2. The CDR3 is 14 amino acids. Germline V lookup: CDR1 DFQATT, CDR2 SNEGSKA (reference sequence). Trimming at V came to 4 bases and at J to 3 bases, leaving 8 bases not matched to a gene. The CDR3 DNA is TGCAGTGCTACACGAGCGGGGGCGGACTACGAGCAGTACTTC. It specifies CSATRAGADYEQYF.

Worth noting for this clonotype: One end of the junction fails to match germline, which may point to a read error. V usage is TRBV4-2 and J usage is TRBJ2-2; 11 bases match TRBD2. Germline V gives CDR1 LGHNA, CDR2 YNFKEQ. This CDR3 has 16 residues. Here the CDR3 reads CASTQTSGSLCGELFF. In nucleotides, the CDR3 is TGTGCCAGCACCCAAACTAGCGGGAGTTTATGCGGGGAGTTGTTTTTT.

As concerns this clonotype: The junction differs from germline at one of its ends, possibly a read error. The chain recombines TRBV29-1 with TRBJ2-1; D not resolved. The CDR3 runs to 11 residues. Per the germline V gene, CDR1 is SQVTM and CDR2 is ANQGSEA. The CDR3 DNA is TGCAGCGTTGCGTTATACAATGAGCAACTCTTC. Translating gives CSVALYNEQLF.

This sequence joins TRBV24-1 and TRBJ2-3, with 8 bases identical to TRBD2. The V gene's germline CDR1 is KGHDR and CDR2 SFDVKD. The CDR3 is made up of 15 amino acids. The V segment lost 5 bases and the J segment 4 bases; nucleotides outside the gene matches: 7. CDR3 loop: CATSVGSGRADTQYF. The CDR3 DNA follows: TGTGCCACCAGTGTCGGAAGCGGGAGAGCAGATACGCAGTATTTT.

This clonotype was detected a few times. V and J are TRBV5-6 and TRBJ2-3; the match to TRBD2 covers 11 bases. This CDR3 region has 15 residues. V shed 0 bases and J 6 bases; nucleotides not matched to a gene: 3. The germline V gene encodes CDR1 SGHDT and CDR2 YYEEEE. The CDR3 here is CASSLGLAGMDTQYF. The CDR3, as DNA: TGTGCCAGCAGCTTGGGACTAGCGGGGATGGATACGCAGTATTTT.

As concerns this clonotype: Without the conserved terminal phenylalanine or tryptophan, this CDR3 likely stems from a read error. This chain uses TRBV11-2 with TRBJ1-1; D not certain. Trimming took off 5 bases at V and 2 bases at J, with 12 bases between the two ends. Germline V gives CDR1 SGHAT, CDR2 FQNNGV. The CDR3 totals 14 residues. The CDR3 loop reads CASSPPRQNTEAFL. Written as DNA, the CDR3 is TGTGCCAGCAGCCCGCCCAGGCAAAACACTGAAGCTTTCCTT.

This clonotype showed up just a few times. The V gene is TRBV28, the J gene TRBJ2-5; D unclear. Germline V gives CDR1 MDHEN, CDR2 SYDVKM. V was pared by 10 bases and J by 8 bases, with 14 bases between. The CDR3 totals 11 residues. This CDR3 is CATRRMITQYF. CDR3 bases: TGTGCCACACGTCGGATGATTACCCAGTACTTC.

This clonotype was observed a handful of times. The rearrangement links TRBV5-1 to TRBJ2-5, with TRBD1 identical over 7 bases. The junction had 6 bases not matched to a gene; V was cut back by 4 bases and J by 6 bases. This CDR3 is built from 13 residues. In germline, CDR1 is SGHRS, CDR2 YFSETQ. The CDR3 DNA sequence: TGCGCCAGCAGCCCACAGGGGAGAAAGACCCAGTACTTC. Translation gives CASSPQGRKTQYF. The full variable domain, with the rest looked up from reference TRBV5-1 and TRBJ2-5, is KAGVTQTPRYLIKTRGQQVTLSCSPISGHRSVSWYQQTPGQGLQFLFEYFSETQRNKGNFPGRFSGRQFSNSRSEMNVSTLELGDSALYLCASSPQGRKTQYFGPGTRLLVL.

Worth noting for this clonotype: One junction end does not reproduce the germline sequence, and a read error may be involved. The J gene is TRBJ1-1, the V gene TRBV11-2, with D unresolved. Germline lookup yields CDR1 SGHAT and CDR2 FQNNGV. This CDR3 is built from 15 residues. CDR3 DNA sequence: TGTGCCAACAGCTTAGGTCTGGTGTTCAGATCTGAAGCTTTCTTT. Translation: CANSLGLVFRSEAFF. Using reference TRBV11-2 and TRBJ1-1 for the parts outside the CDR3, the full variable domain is EAGVAQSPRYKIIEKRQSVAFWCNPISGHATLYWYQQILGQGPKLLIQFQNNGVVDDSQLPKDRFSAERLKGVDSTLKIQPAKLEDSAVYLCANSLGLVFRSEAFFGQGTRLTVV.

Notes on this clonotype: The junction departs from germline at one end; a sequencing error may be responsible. CDR3 loop: CSAMPSGSSYYEQFF. The DNA of the CDR3 is TGCAGCGCCATGCCTAGCGGCTCCTCCTACTATGAGCAGTTCTTC. This chain connects TRBV29-1 to TRBJ2-1, with TRBD2 identical over 7 bases. The CDR3 is 15 residues long. Germline CDR1 reads SQVTM; CDR2 reads ANQGSEA.

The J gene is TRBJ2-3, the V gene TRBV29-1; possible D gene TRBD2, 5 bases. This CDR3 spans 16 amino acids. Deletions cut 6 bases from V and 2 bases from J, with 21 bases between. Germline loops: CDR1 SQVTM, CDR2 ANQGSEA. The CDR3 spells CSVGQTSGGATDTQYF. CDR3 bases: TGCAGCGTGGGTCAAACTAGTGGAGGTGCCACAGATACGCAGTATTTT.

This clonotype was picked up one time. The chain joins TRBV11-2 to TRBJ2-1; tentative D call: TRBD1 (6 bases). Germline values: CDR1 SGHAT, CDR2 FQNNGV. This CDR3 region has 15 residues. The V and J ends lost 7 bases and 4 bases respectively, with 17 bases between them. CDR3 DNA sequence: TGTGCCAGCATGGCATGGACAGCCTCTTACAATGAGCAGTTCTTC. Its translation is CASMAWTASYNEQFF.

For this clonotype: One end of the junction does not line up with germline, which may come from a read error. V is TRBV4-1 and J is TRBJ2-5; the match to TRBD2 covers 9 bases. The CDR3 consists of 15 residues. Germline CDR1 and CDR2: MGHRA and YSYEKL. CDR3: CASSPGTSRRRTHYF. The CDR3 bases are TGCGCCAGCAGCCCAGGGACTAGCCGGAGGCGGACCCACTACTTC.

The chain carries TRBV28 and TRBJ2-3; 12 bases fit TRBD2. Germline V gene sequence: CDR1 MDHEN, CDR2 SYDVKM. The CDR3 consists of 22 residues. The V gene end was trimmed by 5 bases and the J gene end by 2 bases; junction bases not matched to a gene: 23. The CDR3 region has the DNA TGTGCCAGCAGTGCCGGACAGGGTTCCCGACTAGCGGGGGCCACCTTCACAGATACGCAGTATTTT. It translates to CASSAGQGSRLAGATFTDTQYF.

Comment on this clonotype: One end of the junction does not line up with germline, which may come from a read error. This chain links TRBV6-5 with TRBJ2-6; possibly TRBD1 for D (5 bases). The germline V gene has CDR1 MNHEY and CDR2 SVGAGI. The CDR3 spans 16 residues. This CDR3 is CASSYLPGSGANVLTF. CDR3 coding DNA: TGTGCCAGCAGTTACCTGCCGGGCTCTGGGGCCAATGTCCTAACTTTC.

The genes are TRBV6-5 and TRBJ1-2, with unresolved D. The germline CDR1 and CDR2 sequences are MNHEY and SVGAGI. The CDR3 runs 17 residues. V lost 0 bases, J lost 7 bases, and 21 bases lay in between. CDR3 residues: CASSYSIQNHRYAGYTF. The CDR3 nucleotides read TGTGCCAGCAGTTACTCTATCCAGAACCATCGCTATGCTGGCTACACCTTC.

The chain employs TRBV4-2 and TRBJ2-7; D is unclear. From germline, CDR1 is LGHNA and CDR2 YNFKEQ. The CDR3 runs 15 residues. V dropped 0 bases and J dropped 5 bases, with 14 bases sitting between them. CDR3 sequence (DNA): TGTGCCAGCAGCCAAGATCCGCTAACCACCCACGAGCAGTACTTC. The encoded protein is CASSQDPLTTHEQYF.

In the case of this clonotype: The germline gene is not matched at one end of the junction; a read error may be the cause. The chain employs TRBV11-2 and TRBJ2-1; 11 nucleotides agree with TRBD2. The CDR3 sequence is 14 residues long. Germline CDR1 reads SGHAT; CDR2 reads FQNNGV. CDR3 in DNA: TGTGCCAGCAGCTATAGCGGGGGGGCGAGTGAGAAGTTCTTC. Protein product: CASSYSGGASEKFF.

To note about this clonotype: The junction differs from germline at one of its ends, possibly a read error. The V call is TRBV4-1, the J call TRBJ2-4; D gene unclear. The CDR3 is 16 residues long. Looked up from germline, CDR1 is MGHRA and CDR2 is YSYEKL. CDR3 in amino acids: CASNQTLTWVNNIQYF. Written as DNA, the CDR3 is TGCGCCAGCAACCAAACATTGACGTGGGTCAACAACATTCAGTACTTC.

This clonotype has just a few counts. CDR3 loop: CSASPSGGYQETQYF. CDR3 DNA: TGCAGTGCCTCTCCTAGCGGGGGGTACCAAGAGACCCAGTACTTC. The genes are TRBV20-1 and TRBJ2-5; TRBD2 agrees at 11 bases. With 6 bases clipped from V and 0 bases from J, the junction kept 6 bases outside the gene matches. Germline loops: CDR1 DFQATT, CDR2 SNEGSKA (reference sequence). CDR3 length: 15 residues.

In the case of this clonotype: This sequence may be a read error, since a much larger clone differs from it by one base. CDR3 nucleotide sequence: TGCAGTGCTATTGGGGATTCCTACGAGCAGTACTTC. Its protein is CSAIGDSYEQYF. V usage is TRBV20-1 and J usage is TRBJ2-7, with D unresolved. The CDR3 has 12 residues. Between the trimmed V and J ends, which lost 4 bases and 1 base, there was a span of 8 bases. Germline lookup yields CDR1 DFQATT and CDR2 SNEGSKA (reference sequence).

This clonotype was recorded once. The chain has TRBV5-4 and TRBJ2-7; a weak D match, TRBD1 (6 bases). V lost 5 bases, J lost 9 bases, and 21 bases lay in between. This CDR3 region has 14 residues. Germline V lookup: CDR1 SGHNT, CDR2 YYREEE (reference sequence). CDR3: CASRPGTREHGQYF. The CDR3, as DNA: TGTGCCAGCAGGCCCGGGACAAGGGAACACGGGCAGTACTTC.

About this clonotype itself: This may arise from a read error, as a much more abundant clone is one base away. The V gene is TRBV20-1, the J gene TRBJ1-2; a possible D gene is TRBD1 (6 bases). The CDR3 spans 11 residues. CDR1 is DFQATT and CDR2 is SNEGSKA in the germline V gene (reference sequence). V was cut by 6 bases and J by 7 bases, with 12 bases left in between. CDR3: CSALTGPGYTF. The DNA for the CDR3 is TGCAGTGCGCTGACAGGTCCTGGCTACACCTTC.

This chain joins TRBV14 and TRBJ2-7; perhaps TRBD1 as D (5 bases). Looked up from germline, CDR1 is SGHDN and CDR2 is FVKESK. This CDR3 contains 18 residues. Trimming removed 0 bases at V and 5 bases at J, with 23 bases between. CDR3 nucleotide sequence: TGTGCCAGCAGCCAAGACCCCCTTGGACCGGCGTGGGGCGACGAGCAGTACTTC. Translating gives CASSQDPLGPAWGDEQYF.